This TCR beta chain originates from a study of T cell responses to AZD1222 COVID-19 vaccine. Findings and caveats of the study: Two AZD1222 doses significantly raised spike-specific TCR breadth and depth over controls.

V was pared by 5 bases and J by 7 bases, with 23 bases between. CDR1 is SGHTA, CDR2 FQGNSA, per germline. The CDR3 is made up of 16 amino acids. A note on this clone: Its target is not known.

Produced via immunoSEQ multiplex PCR; TCRdb's table is partial and in-frame only. The table has 100,000 to 150,000 clones, approximately 86% seen once. The chain joins TRBV7-2 to TRBJ1-2; perhaps TRBD1 as D (6 bases). Sequenced here: peripheral blood, sampled on day 0 of AZD1222 vaccination. The source is an adult in good health. CDR3 residues: CASSKAGGGQNGGYTF. CDR3 nucleotides: TGTGCCAGCAGCAAAGCTGGGGGGGGGCAAAACGGTGGCTACACCTTC.